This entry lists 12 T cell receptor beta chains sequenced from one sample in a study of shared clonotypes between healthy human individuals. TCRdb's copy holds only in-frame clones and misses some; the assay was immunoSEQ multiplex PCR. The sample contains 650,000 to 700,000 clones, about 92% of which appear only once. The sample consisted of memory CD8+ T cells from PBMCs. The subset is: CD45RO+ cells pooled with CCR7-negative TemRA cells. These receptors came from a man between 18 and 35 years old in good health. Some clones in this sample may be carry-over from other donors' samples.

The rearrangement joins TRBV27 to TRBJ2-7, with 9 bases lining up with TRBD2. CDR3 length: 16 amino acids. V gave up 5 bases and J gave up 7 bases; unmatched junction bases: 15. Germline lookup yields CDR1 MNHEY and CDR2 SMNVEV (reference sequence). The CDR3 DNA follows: TGTGCCAGCAGTACCGTTCGTGTAGCGGGAGTAGAAGAGCAGTACTTC. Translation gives CASSTVRVAGVEEQYF.

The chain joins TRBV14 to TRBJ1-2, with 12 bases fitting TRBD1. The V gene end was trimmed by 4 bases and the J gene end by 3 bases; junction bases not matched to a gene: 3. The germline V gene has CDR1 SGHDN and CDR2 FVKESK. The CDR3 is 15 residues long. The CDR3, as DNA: TGTGCCAGCAGCCCGGGACAGGGGGCTTACTATGGCTACACCTTC. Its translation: CASSPGQGAYYGYTF.

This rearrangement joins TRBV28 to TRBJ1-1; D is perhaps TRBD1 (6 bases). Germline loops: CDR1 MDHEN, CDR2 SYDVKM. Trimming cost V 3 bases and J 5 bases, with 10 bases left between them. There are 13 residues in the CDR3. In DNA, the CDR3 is TGTGCCAGCAGTTTCACAGGGAGGACTGAAGCTTTCTTT. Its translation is CASSFTGRTEAFF.

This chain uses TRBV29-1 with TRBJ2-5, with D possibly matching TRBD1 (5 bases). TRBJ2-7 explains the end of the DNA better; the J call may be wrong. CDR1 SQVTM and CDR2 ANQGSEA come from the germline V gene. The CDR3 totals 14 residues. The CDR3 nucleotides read TGCAGCGTTGTAGGGGTAGGCAGGGCCTACGAGCAGTACTTC. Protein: CSVVGVGRAYEQYF.

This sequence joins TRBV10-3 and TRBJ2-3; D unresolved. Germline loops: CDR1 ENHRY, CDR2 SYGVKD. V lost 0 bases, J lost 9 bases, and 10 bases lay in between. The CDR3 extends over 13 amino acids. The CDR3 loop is CAISESSGYTQYF. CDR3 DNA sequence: TGTGCCATCAGTGAGTCGTCCGGGTACACGCAGTATTTT.

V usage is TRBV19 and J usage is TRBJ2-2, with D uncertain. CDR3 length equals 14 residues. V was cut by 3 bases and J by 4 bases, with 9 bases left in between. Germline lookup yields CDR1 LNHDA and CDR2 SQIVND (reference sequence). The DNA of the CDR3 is TGTGCCAGTAGTATTTACCAGGTCACCGGGGAGCTGTTTTTT. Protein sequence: CASSIYQVTGELFF. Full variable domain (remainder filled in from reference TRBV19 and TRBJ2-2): DGGITQSPKYLFRKEGQNVTLSCEQNLNHDAMYWYRQDPGQGLRLIYYSQIVNDFQKGDIAEGYSVSREKKESFPLTVTSAQKNPTAFYLCASSIYQVTGELFFGEGSRLTVL.

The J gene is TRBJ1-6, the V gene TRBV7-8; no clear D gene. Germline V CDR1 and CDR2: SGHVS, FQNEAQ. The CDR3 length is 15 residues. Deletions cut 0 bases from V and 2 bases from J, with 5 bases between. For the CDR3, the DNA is TGTGCCAGCAGCTTAGCATCCCCCTATAATTCACCCCTCCACTTT. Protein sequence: CASSLASPYNSPLHF.

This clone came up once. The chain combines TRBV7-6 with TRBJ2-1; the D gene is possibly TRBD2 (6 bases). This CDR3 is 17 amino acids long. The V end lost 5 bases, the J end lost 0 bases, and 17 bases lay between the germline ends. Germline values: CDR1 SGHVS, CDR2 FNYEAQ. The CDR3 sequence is CASSQPRRGNSYNEQFF. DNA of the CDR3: TGTGCCAGCAGCCAACCCCGACGGGGGAACTCCTACAATGAGCAGTTCTTC. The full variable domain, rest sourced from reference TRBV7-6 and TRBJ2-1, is GAGVSQSPRYKVTKRGQDVALRCDPISGHVSLYWYRQALGQGPEFLTYFNYEAQQDKSGLPNDRFSAERPEGSISTLTIQRTEQRDSAMYRCASSQPRRGNSYNEQFFGPGTRLTVL.

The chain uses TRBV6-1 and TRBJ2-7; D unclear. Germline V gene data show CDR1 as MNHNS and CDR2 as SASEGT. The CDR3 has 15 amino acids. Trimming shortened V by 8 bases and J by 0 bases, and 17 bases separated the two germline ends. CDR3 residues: CASHGTQANSYEQYF. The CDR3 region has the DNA TGTGCCAGCCACGGCACCCAGGCCAACTCCTACGAGCAGTACTTC.

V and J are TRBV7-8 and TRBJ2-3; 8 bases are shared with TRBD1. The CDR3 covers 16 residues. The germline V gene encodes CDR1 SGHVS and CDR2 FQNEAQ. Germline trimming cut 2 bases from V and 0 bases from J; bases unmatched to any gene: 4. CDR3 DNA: TGTGCCAGCAGCTTATGGGGACAGGAGAGCACAGATACGCAGTATTTT. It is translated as CASSLWGQESTDTQYF.

The CDR3 protein is CASRSGPEDTQYF. The CDR3 nucleotides read TGTGCCAGCCGATCGGGTCCGGAAGATACGCAGTATTTT. The chain couples TRBV7-9 to TRBJ2-3; D is ambiguous. There are 13 residues in the CDR3. Trimming shortened V by 8 bases and J by 5 bases, and 14 bases separated the two germline ends. The germline V gene has CDR1 SEHNR and CDR2 FQNEAQ (reference sequence).

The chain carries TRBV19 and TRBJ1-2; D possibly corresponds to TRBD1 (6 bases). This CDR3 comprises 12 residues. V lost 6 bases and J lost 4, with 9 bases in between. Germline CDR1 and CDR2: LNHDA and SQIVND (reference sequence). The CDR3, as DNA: TGTGCCAGTAGGTACAGGGCCTATGGCTACACCTTC. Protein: CASRYRAYGYTF. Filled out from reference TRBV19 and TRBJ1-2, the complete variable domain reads DGGITQSPKYLFRKEGQNVTLSCEQNLNHDAMYWYRQDPGQGLRLIYYSQIVNDFQKGDIAEGYSVSREKKESFPLTVTSAQKNPTAFYLCASRYRAYGYTFGSGTRLTVV.